This record looks at one TCR beta chain sequence and its context. The data were taken from a study of blood T cell repertoires in COVID-19. Overall study: The United States, Italy and Spain were the sources of the acute and convalescent COVID-19 samples. Sample material is recorded as cDNA or gDNA derived from T cells, B-cell-depleted T cells, or PBMCs.

The Seattle site enrolled patients during active infection and followed them longitudinally. Assay: immunoSEQ multiplex PCR; the TCRdb copy retains only in-frame clones and omits some. Seen here are hundreds of thousands of clones, 89% observed once, and the top ten hold around 0.9%. This clonotype was obtained from a man younger than 35 with COVID-19, enrolled during active disease. Sequenced material: peripheral blood.

CDR3 coding DNA: TGTGCCTGGAGTGTGAATAGCGGGTTAAATACGCAGTATTTT. As protein: CAWSVNSGLNTQYF. V and J are TRBV30 and TRBJ2-3, with 7 bases matching TRBD2. Trimming at V came to 0 bases and at J to 7 bases, leaving 7 bases not matched to a gene. The CDR3 runs 14 residues. CDR1 GTSNPN and CDR2 SVGIG come from the germline V gene (reference sequence).